The T cell receptor beta chain described here comes from a study of cytomegalovirus exposure and HLA in healthy donors. Study-wide context: Findings of an earlier analysis included roughly 110 million unique TCR beta sequences from about 180 million T cells. The study, taken as a whole, reports: As a later analysis revealed, the rate of TCR association differed by HLA locus, with DRB1 most and HLA-C fewest. A later analysis reportedly identified an Asian-associated ancestry cluster as carrying fewer N-insertions than the approximately 640-donor mean. Several of the most significant clusters were apparently associated with common viral pathogens in a later analysis.

Primers: 60 Vbeta forward and 13 Jbeta reverse. Sequencing was performed with immunoSEQ multiplex PCR; in TCRdb, only in-frame clones are kept and a portion is missing. The sample records 130,000 to 150,000 clones, 65% to 85% being singletons. A note on this clone: Its cognate antigen is unknown.

The receptor comes from a woman in her thirties or forties in good health and CMV-seropositive. Sequencing input: PBMCs.

For the CDR3, the DNA is TGTGCCATCAGCGCGGCGGGACGAGAGGGCTATGGCTACACCTTC. As protein: CAISAAGREGYGYTF. J is TRBJ1-2 and V is TRBV10-3, with D perhaps matching TRBD1 (5 bases). Germline V CDR1 and CDR2: ENHRY, SYGVKD. This CDR3 has 15 amino acids. V was shortened by 6 bases and J by 4 bases, with 18 bases between the two germline ends.